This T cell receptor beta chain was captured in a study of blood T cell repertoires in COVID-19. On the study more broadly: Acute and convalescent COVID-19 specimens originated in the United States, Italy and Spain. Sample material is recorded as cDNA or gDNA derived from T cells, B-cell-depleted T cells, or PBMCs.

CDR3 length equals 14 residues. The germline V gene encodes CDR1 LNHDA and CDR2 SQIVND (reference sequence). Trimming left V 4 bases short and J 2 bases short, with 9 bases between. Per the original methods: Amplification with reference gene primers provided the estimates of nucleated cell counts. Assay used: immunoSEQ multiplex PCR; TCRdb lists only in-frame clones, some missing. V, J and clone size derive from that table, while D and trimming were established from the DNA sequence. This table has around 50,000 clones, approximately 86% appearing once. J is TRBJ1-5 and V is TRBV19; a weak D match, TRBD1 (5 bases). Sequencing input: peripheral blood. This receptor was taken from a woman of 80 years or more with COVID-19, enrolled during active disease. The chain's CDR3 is CASSTGSGNQPQHF. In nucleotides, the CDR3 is TGTGCCAGTAGTACAGGGTCGGGCAATCAGCCCCAGCATTTT. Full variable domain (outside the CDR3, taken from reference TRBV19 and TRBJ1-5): DGGITQSPKYLFRKEGQNVTLSCEQNLNHDAMYWYRQDPGQGLRLIYYSQIVNDFQKGDIAEGYSVSREKKESFPLTVTSAQKNPTAFYLCASSTGSGNQPQHFGDGTRLSIL.